Reported below is one TCR beta chain. Clones were sequenced by immunoSEQ multiplex PCR, and TCRdb holds only the in-frame ones, with some missing. The sample shows a few hundred thousand clones, 88% of them seen only once. CDR1 LGHDT and CDR2 YNNKEL come from the germline V gene (reference sequence). CDR3 size: 15 residues. With V trimmed by 3 bases and J by 1 base, 0 bases remained unmatched. The data stem from a study of blood T cell repertoires in COVID-19. The V and J genes are TRBV3-1 (or the pseudogene TRBV3-2) and TRBJ2-6; 7 bases line up with TRBD1. The sequenced material came from PBMCs or T cells enriched from blood (not recorded which). This TCR was recovered from a woman between 45 and 60 years old with acute COVID-19. In DNA form, the CDR3 reads TGTGCCAGCAGCCAGGGACAGTCTGGGGCCAACGTCCTGACTTTC. Translating it yields CASSQGQSGANVLTF.